A selection of T cell receptor beta chains follows, all from one sample in a study of shared clonotypes between healthy human individuals. The protocol was immunoSEQ multiplex PCR, while the TCRdb copy is restricted to in-frame clones and leaves out a portion. The sample holds about 1.1 million clones, 70% to 80% seen once. Specimen: memory CD4+ T cells from PBMCs. These receptors originate from a man aged 18 to 29 in good health. Some clones in this sample may be carry-over from other donors' samples. Both conserved end residues are part of each CDR3. The order of the fields is J gene, V gene, CDR3 length, D gene, clone size, CDR3 protein, CDR3 DNA. A D gene is named only where the DNA matches it firmly. Clone size is given for some rows only: seen once, a few or many times, or a class if the clone is expanded.

j_call: TRBJ1-5
v_call: TRBV7-9
cdr3_length: 14
d_call: NA
clone_size: few
cdr3_aa: CASSLQGSNQPQHF
cdr3_nt: TGTGCCAGCAGCTTACAGGGTAGCAATCAGCCCCAGCATTTT

j_call: TRBJ2-5
v_call: TRBV10-3
cdr3_length: 14
d_call: NA
clone_size: NA
cdr3_aa: CAISLTDDQETQYF
cdr3_nt: TGTGCCATCAGCCTTACGGACGATCAAGAGACCCAGTACTTC

j_call: TRBJ2-3
v_call: TRBV5-1
cdr3_length: 14
d_call: NA
clone_size: NA
cdr3_aa: CASSLSDGGDTQYF
cdr3_nt: TGCGCCAGCAGCTTGTCAGATGGTGGGGATACGCAGTATTTT

j_call: TRBJ2-7
v_call: TRBV6-6
cdr3_length: 15
d_call: NA
clone_size: few
cdr3_aa: CASRPRAVSSYEQYF
cdr3_nt: TGTGCCAGCAGGCCCCGGGCCGTGAGCTCCTACGAGCAGTACTTC

j_call: TRBJ1-5
v_call: TRBV6-1
cdr3_length: 16
d_call: NA
clone_size: NA
cdr3_aa: CASSENLAGSSQPQHF
cdr3_nt: TGTGCCAGCAGTGAAAATTTGGCTGGATCGAGTCAGCCCCAGCATTTT

j_call: TRBJ2-7
v_call: TRBV2
cdr3_length: 13
d_call: NA
clone_size: many
cdr3_aa: CAGATQSPYEQYF
cdr3_nt: TGTGCCGGAGCAACGCAGAGCCCCTACGAGCAGTACTTC

j_call: TRBJ1-4
v_call: TRBV29-1
cdr3_length: 12
d_call: NA
clone_size: NA
cdr3_aa: CSVAGSNEKLFF
cdr3_nt: TGCAGCGTTGCCGGGTCTAATGAAAAACTGTTTTTT

j_call: TRBJ2-1
v_call: TRBV9
cdr3_length: 18
d_call: TRBD2
clone_size: NA
cdr3_aa: CASSVEDQGLGPYNEQFF
cdr3_nt: TGTGCCAGCAGCGTAGAAGACCAGGGACTAGGACCCTACAATGAGCAGTTCTTC

j_call: TRBJ1-5
v_call: TRBV7-9
cdr3_length: 13
d_call: NA
clone_size: NA
cdr3_aa: CASSSRGDQPQHF
cdr3_nt: TGTGCCAGCAGTTCACGGGGGGATCAGCCCCAGCATTTT

j_call: TRBJ1-5
v_call: TRBV2
cdr3_length: 14
d_call: NA
clone_size: once
cdr3_aa: CASSEIGANQPQHF
cdr3_nt: TGTGCCAGCAGTGAGATAGGGGCAAATCAGCCCCAGCATTTT

j_call: TRBJ2-2
v_call: TRBV28
cdr3_length: 14
d_call: TRBD1
clone_size: NA
cdr3_aa: CASHRGQNTGELFF
cdr3_nt: TGTGCCAGCCACAGGGGACAGAACACCGGGGAGCTGTTTTTT

j_call: TRBJ2-2
v_call: TRBV6-1
cdr3_length: 13
d_call: NA
clone_size: NA
cdr3_aa: CASSEWFGGELFF
cdr3_nt: TGTGCCAGCAGTGAATGGTTCGGCGGGGAGCTGTTTTTT

j_call: TRBJ2-7
v_call: TRBV28
cdr3_length: 16
d_call: NA
clone_size: NA
cdr3_aa: CASSLAFEDEGYEQYF
cdr3_nt: TGTGCCAGCAGTTTGGCTTTTGAGGACGAGGGGTACGAGCAGTACTTC

j_call: TRBJ2-3
v_call: TRBV5-4
cdr3_length: 15
d_call: NA
clone_size: NA
cdr3_aa: CASSRLKSSTDTQYF
cdr3_nt: TGTGCCAGCAGCCGTCTAAAGTCCTCCACAGATACGCAGTATTTT

j_call: TRBJ1-4
v_call: TRBV5-6
cdr3_length: 14
d_call: NA
clone_size: NA
cdr3_aa: CASSYSPTNEKLFF
cdr3_nt: TGTGCCAGCAGCTACAGTCCAACTAATGAAAAACTGTTTTTT

j_call: TRBJ2-1
v_call: TRBV5-1
cdr3_length: 18
d_call: TRBD2
clone_size: NA
cdr3_aa: CASSLSTAGGGFYNEQFF
cdr3_nt: TGCGCCAGCAGCTTGTCGACGGCGGGGGGAGGCTTTTACAATGAGCAGTTCTTC

j_call: TRBJ1-6
v_call: TRBV28
cdr3_length: 16
d_call: NA
clone_size: NA
cdr3_aa: CASSLDTSSYNSPLHF
cdr3_nt: TGTGCCAGCAGTTTAGATACGAGCTCCTATAATTCACCCCTCCACTTT

j_call: TRBJ1-1
v_call: TRBV6-5
cdr3_length: 16
d_call: NA
clone_size: NA
cdr3_aa: CASSSGPGSVNTEAFF
cdr3_nt: TGTGCCAGCAGTTCGGGACCAGGGTCCGTGAACACTGAAGCTTTCTTT

j_call: TRBJ1-2
v_call: TRBV6-1
cdr3_length: 16
d_call: TRBD1
clone_size: NA
cdr3_aa: CASSEARVQGARGYTF
cdr3_nt: TGTGCCAGCAGTGAAGCGAGGGTACAGGGGGCGAGAGGCTACACCTTC

j_call: TRBJ2-1
v_call: TRBV7-8
cdr3_length: 15
d_call: NA
clone_size: NA
cdr3_aa: CASSYAAASYNEQFF
cdr3_nt: TGTGCCAGCAGCTACGCAGCGGCCTCCTACAATGAGCAGTTCTTC

j_call: TRBJ1-2
v_call: TRBV28
cdr3_length: 15
d_call: TRBD1
clone_size: NA
cdr3_aa: CASSRPGQGAYGYTF
cdr3_nt: TGTGCCAGCAGCAGACCTGGACAGGGGGCTTATGGCTACACCTTC

j_call: TRBJ1-2
v_call: TRBV6-5
cdr3_length: 12
d_call: NA
clone_size: NA
cdr3_aa: CASKGLGYGYTF
cdr3_nt: TGTGCCAGCAAGGGGCTGGGGTATGGCTACACCTTC

j_call: TRBJ1-1
v_call: TRBV29-1
cdr3_length: 13
d_call: NA
clone_size: many
cdr3_aa: CSVERYINTEAFF
cdr3_nt: TGCAGCGTTGAAAGGTACATCAACACTGAAGCTTTCTTT

j_call: TRBJ1-2
v_call: TRBV29-1
cdr3_length: 18
d_call: TRBD1
clone_size: NA
cdr3_aa: CSVEEWATGDWGDYGYTF
cdr3_nt: TGCAGCGTTGAAGAGTGGGCCACAGGGGATTGGGGAGACTATGGCTACACCTTC

j_call: TRBJ2-5
v_call: TRBV13
cdr3_length: 16
d_call: NA
clone_size: NA
cdr3_aa: CASSSRLRTAEETQYF
cdr3_nt: TGTGCCAGCAGCTCACGGTTACGGACAGCCGAAGAGACCCAGTACTTC

j_call: TRBJ2-7
v_call: TRBV9
cdr3_length: 15
d_call: NA
clone_size: few
cdr3_aa: CASSEGVGGPYEQYF
cdr3_nt: TGTGCCAGCAGCGAGGGGGTTGGGGGCCCCTACGAGCAGTACTTC

j_call: TRBJ2-7
v_call: TRBV9
cdr3_length: 13
d_call: NA
clone_size: few
cdr3_aa: CASSVGLSYEQYF
cdr3_nt: TGTGCCAGCAGCGTAGGTCTAAGCTACGAGCAGTACTTC

j_call: TRBJ2-3
v_call: TRBV11-3
cdr3_length: 14
d_call: TRBD1
clone_size: NA
cdr3_aa: CASSLGGQGYTQYF
cdr3_nt: TGTGCCAGCAGCCTGGGGGGACAGGGGTATACGCAGTATTTT

j_call: TRBJ2-1
v_call: TRBV6-1
cdr3_length: 16
d_call: NA
clone_size: NA
cdr3_aa: CASSEQRASSYNEQFF
cdr3_nt: TGTGCCAGCAGTGAACAACGGGCTAGCTCCTACAATGAGCAGTTCTTC

j_call: TRBJ2-3
v_call: TRBV11-2
cdr3_length: 13
d_call: NA
clone_size: NA
cdr3_aa: CASSLAQGPTQYF
cdr3_nt: TGTGCCAGCAGCTTAGCTCAGGGGCCCACGCAGTATTTT

j_call: TRBJ2-5
v_call: TRBV7-9
cdr3_length: 17
d_call: NA
clone_size: NA
cdr3_aa: CASSPRGGGSVKETQYF
cdr3_nt: TGTGCCAGCAGCCCTCGGGGTGGGGGCTCGGTAAAAGAGACCCAGTACTTC

j_call: TRBJ1-4
v_call: TRBV28
cdr3_length: 15
d_call: TRBD1
clone_size: once
cdr3_aa: CASSQPGQGNEKLFF
cdr3_nt: TGTGCCAGCAGTCAACCGGGACAGGGGAATGAAAAACTGTTTTTT